These 31 T cell receptor beta chains came from one sample sequenced in a study of blood T cell repertoires in COVID-19. Using immunoSEQ multiplex PCR, the repertoire was profiled, and TCRdb retains in-frame clones only, with some absent. Of fewer than 400,000 clones in the sample, over 75% were seen once. The specimen sequenced was PBMCs or T cells enriched from blood (not recorded which). The receptor set was obtained from a man younger than 40 who had recovered from COVID-19.

The J gene is TRBJ1-5, the V gene TRBV3-1 (or the pseudogene TRBV3-2); a weak D match, TRBD1 (6 bases). The V end was cut by 0 bases, the J end by 3 bases, with 12 bases between. The CDR3 extends over 16 amino acids. The germline CDR1 and CDR2 sequences are LGHDT and YNNKEL (reference sequence). The CDR3 loop reads CASSQDGGQLNQPQHF. Written as DNA, the CDR3 is TGTGCCAGCAGCCAAGATGGGGGACAACTCAATCAGCCCCAGCATTTT.

This chain links TRBV10-3 with TRBJ2-1, with 11 bases matching TRBD2. Germline trimming cut 0 bases from V and 7 bases from J; bases unmatched to any gene: 5. The CDR3 has 16 residues. CDR1 ENHRY and CDR2 SYGVKD come from the germline V gene. CDR3 loop: CAISESLAGGWNEQFF. The CDR3 bases are TGTGCCATCAGTGAGTCTCTAGCGGGGGGATGGAATGAGCAGTTCTTC.

CDR3 sequence: CASSLGSRASGSYEQYF. In nucleotides, the CDR3 is TGTGCCAGCAGCTTAGGGTCCCGGGCTAGCGGGTCCTACGAGCAGTACTTC. This rearrangement joins TRBV7-9 to TRBJ2-7, with TRBD2 matching 8 bases. The germline V gene encodes CDR1 SEHNR and CDR2 FQNEAQ (reference sequence). This CDR3 has 17 amino acids. After removal of 1 base from V and 1 base from J, the junction contained 9 bases not matched to a gene.

The genes are TRBV2 and TRBJ2-1; TRBD2 matches at 11 bases. The CDR3 covers 14 residues. With 6 bases clipped from V and 4 bases from J, the junction kept 2 bases outside the gene matches. The V gene's germline CDR1 is SNHLY and CDR2 FYNNEI. CDR3 sequence reads: CASRSSGGYNEQFF. The CDR3 region has the DNA TGTGCCAGCAGGTCTAGCGGGGGGTACAATGAGCAGTTCTTC.

J is TRBJ1-6 and V is TRBV10-2; 9 bases align to TRBD1. J gave up 6 bases and V 0 bases, and 0 bases lay outside the gene matches. This CDR3 spans 15 amino acids. Germline CDR1 WSHSY, CDR2 SAAADI. The CDR3 loop is CASSESGQGNSPLHF. The DNA for the CDR3 is TGCGCCAGCAGTGAGTCGGGACAGGGTAATTCACCCCTCCACTTT.

Here the CDR3 reads CASSLSQGRGSYNSPLHF. The CDR3 bases are TGTGCCAGCAGCTTGTCGCAGGGCAGGGGCTCCTATAATTCACCCCTCCACTTT. The chain recombines TRBV5-6 with TRBJ1-6, with a tentative D call TRBD1 (6 bases). This CDR3 comprises 18 residues. Germline V gene lookup returns CDR1 SGHDT and CDR2 YYEEEE. Trimming removed 1 base from V and 0 bases from J, with 14 bases in between.

For the CDR3, the DNA is TGCGCCAGCAGCTTAGGTAGCTCAGATACGCAGTATTTT. Translating gives CASSLGSSDTQYF. This chain uses TRBV5-1 with TRBJ2-3; no reliable D call. Germline CDR1 reads SGHRS; CDR2 reads YFSETQ. CDR3 size: 13 residues. V was trimmed by 2 bases and J by 4 bases, leaving 8 bases between them.

V gene TRBV24-1 combines with J gene TRBJ1-1, with 8 positions matching TRBD1. V shed 8 bases, J shed 7 bases, and the junction held 5 bases outside the gene matches. Germline V gives CDR1 KGHDR, CDR2 SFDVKD. The CDR3 sequence is 12 residues long. The CDR3 DNA is TGTGCCACCATGGACGGACAGGGTGAAGCTTTCTTT. Amino acid sequence: CATMDGQGEAFF.

In the case of this clone: In the same sample, other DNA sequences code for this CDR3. This chain joins TRBV5-1 and TRBJ2-7; the D gene is possibly TRBD1 (5 bases). In germline, CDR1 is SGHRS, CDR2 YFSETQ. Between the trimmed V and J ends, which lost 7 bases and 3 bases, there was a span of 11 bases. The CDR3 totals 12 residues. DNA for the CDR3: TGCGCCAGCGGGCAGGGTAGCTACGAGCAGTACTTC. Encoded protein: CASGQGSYEQYF.

The chain recombines TRBV6-5 with TRBJ1-2; 7 positions match TRBD1. Trimming took 0 bases from V and 12 from J; bases not matched to a gene: 10. This CDR3 is built from 14 residues. Germline V gene lookup returns CDR1 MNHEY and CDR2 SVGAGI. CDR3 region: CASSYSGTADSHTF. The CDR3 DNA reads TGTGCCAGCAGTTACTCGGGGACAGCGGACAGTCACACCTTC.

The chain joins TRBV15 to TRBJ2-7, with 10 bases matching TRBD2. CDR3 length: 16 residues. CDR1 and CDR2 (germline): LNHNV, YYDKDF (reference sequence). V shed 4 bases, J shed 1 base, and the junction held 7 bases outside the gene matches. CDR3 sequence (DNA): TGTGCCACCAGCACGCTAGCGGGGGTACCATCCTACGAGCAGTACTTC. Translated: CATSTLAGVPSYEQYF. The variable domain in full, with the rest retrieved from reference TRBV15 and TRBJ2-7, is DAMVIQNPRYQVTQFGKPVTLSCSQTLNHNVMYWYQQKSSQAPKLLFHYYDKDFNNEADTPDNFQSRRPNTSFCFLDIRSPGLGDTAMYLCATSTLAGVPSYEQYFGPGTRLTVT.

V gene TRBV19 combines with J gene TRBJ1-5; tentatively, D is TRBD1 (6 bases). This CDR3 is built from 16 residues. The germline V gene has CDR1 LNHDA and CDR2 SQIVND (reference sequence). V lost 7 bases and J lost 1, with 17 bases in between. The CDR3 nucleotides read TGTGCCAGTACTCCTCTCCAGGGGAAGAGCAATCAGCCCCAGCATTTT. Its translation: CASTPLQGKSNQPQHF.

The J gene is TRBJ2-5, the V gene TRBV24-1; 9 bases agree with TRBD2. The CDR3 has 14 amino acids. With 0 bases clipped from V and 9 bases from J, the junction kept 4 bases outside the gene matches. Looked up from germline, CDR1 is KGHDR and CDR2 is SFDVKD. The CDR3 sequence is CATSDLSSGGPQYF. The CDR3 coding sequence is TGTGCCACCAGTGATTTGAGTAGCGGGGGACCCCAGTACTTC.

The chain combines TRBV6-4 with TRBJ2-1; D is uncertain. The V and J ends lost 3 bases and 4 bases respectively, with 13 bases between them. CDR3 length: 15 residues. Per the germline V gene, CDR1 is MRHNA and CDR2 is SNTAGT. The DNA for the CDR3 is TGTGCCAGCAGTGAGATAAGCGCGGATTACAATGAGCAGTTCTTC. Its protein product is CASSEISADYNEQFF.

J is TRBJ1-4 and V is TRBV5-1; no definite D call. CDR3 length: 15 residues. V gave up 4 bases and J gave up 6 bases, with 16 bases separating them. Germline assignment: CDR1 SGHRS and CDR2 YFSETQ. DNA of the CDR3: TGCGCCAGCAGCCTCTCCTTAACACGGGATGAAAAACTGTTTTTT. It specifies CASSLSLTRDEKLFF.

The gene calls are TRBV4-2 and TRBJ2-7; D is possibly TRBD1 (5 bases). CDR3 length: 14 amino acids. V shed 1 base and J shed 5 bases, with 12 bases lying between them. The germline CDR1 and CDR2 sequences are LGHNA and YNFKEQ. Written as DNA, the CDR3 is TGTGCCAGCAGCCAAGGTTTTCAGGGCCACGAGCAGTACTTC. It encodes CASSQGFQGHEQYF.

The sample holds a few counts of this clone. The chain joins TRBV7-3 to TRBJ1-1; 7 nucleotides line up with TRBD1. This CDR3 is 15 amino acids long. From germline, CDR1 is SGHTA and CDR2 FQGTGA. V was pared by 2 bases and J by 5 bases, with 8 bases of the junction left unmatched. The CDR3 DNA is TGTGCCAGCAGCTTATCCCCACAGGGGTGGACTGAAGCTTTCTTT. Translation gives CASSLSPQGWTEAFF.

The V and J genes are TRBV18 and TRBJ1-1; TRBD1 agrees at 8 bases. Trimming removed 3 bases from V and 6 bases from J; junction bases left unmatched: 6. CDR1 is KGHSH and CDR2 is LQKENI in the germline V gene. This CDR3 region has 14 residues. This chain's CDR3 is CASSPRGREAEAFF. The CDR3 DNA sequence: TGTGCCAGCTCACCCAGGGGGCGGGAAGCTGAAGCTTTCTTT.

V and J are TRBV12-3 or TRBV12-4 and TRBJ1-1; 10 positions match TRBD1. The CDR3 runs 13 residues. V lost 9 bases, J lost 6 bases, and 7 bases stayed unmatched. CDR3 amino acids: CASKWDRGPEAFF. In DNA form, the CDR3 reads TGTGCCAGTAAATGGGACAGGGGTCCTGAAGCTTTCTTT.

The chain is built from TRBV24-1 and TRBJ2-5; tentatively, D is TRBD1 (5 bases). Germline values: CDR1 KGHDR, CDR2 SFDVKD. CDR3 length: 17 amino acids. V was cut by 0 bases and J by 0 bases, with 13 bases left in between. DNA for the CDR3: TGTGCCACCAGTGATTTGCAGACAGATCTCCACCAAGAGACCCAGTACTTC. This gives the protein CATSDLQTDLHQETQYF.

This clone has only one observation. This chain links TRBV7-8 with TRBJ2-3; D might be TRBD2 (6 bases). CDR3 length equals 15 residues. V shed 4 bases and J shed 2 bases, with 13 bases lying between them. Germline assignment: CDR1 SGHVS and CDR2 FQNEAQ. CDR3 sequence reads: CASSWGTSFTDTQYF. For the CDR3, the DNA is TGTGCCAGCAGCTGGGGGACTTCCTTCACAGATACGCAGTATTTT. Full variable domain (rest looked up from reference TRBV7-8 and TRBJ2-3): GAGVSQSPRYKVAKRGQDVALRCDPISGHVSLFWYQQALGQGPEFLTYFQNEAQLDKSGLPSDRFFAERPEGSVSTLKIQRTQQEDSAVYLCASSWGTSFTDTQYFGPGTRLTVL.

V usage is TRBV15 and J usage is TRBJ2-7, with 7 bases aligning to TRBD1. V shed 0 bases, J shed 7 bases, and the junction held 3 bases outside the gene matches. CDR3 size: 13 residues. CDR1 is LNHNV and CDR2 is YYDKDF in the germline V gene (reference sequence). CDR3 in amino acids: CATSRESGGEQYF. CDR3 DNA sequence: TGTGCCACCAGCAGAGAGTCAGGGGGAGAGCAGTACTTC.

Written as DNA, the CDR3 is TGTGCCAGCAGTTTATCCCTCGGGACTCACAGTGCAGATACGCAGTATTTT. Protein product: CASSLSLGTHSADTQYF. The J gene is TRBJ2-3, the V gene TRBV28, with TRBD2 as a possible D gene (6 bases). From germline, CDR1 is MDHEN and CDR2 SYDVKM. The V and J ends lost 1 base and 4 bases respectively, with 18 bases between them. The CDR3 extends over 17 amino acids.

The chain couples TRBV5-1 to TRBJ2-5; the match to TRBD1 covers 7 bases. Unmatched junction bases numbered 7, after V lost 7 bases and J lost 4 bases. There are 13 residues in the CDR3. Per the germline V gene, CDR1 is SGHRS and CDR2 is YFSETQ. CDR3 protein: CASARDRGETQYF. The CDR3 DNA reads TGCGCCAGCGCACGGGACAGAGGAGAGACCCAGTACTTC.

The rearrangement joins TRBV15 to TRBJ1-1; D remains ambiguous. Between the trimmed V and J ends, which lost 1 base and 1 base, there was a span of 7 bases. The CDR3 totals 14 residues. CDR1 and CDR2 from the germline V gene are LNHNV and YYDKDF (reference sequence). CDR3 region: CATSRGGSNTEAFF. The DNA of the CDR3 is TGTGCCACCAGCAGAGGTGGCTCGAACACTGAAGCTTTCTTT. The variable domain in full, completed from reference TRBV15 and TRBJ1-1, reads DAMVIQNPRYQVTQFGKPVTLSCSQTLNHNVMYWYQQKSSQAPKLLFHYYDKDFNNEADTPDNFQSRRPNTSFCFLDIRSPGLGDTAMYLCATSRGGSNTEAFFGQGTRLTVV.

The chain combines TRBV11-2 with TRBJ2-5; 7 bases are a match to TRBD1. Unmatched junction bases numbered 5, after V lost 3 bases and J lost 4 bases. This CDR3 is built from 14 residues. Germline V gene data show CDR1 as SGHAT and CDR2 as FQNNGV. The DNA of the CDR3 is TGTGCCAGCAGCTTGACAGGGATAGGAGAGACCCAGTACTTC. Protein sequence: CASSLTGIGETQYF.

This clone occurred a few times. This chain joins TRBV19 and TRBJ1-1; possible D gene TRBD1, 6 bases. Per germline, CDR1 LNHDA and CDR2 SQIVND (reference sequence). Trimming shortened V by 4 bases and J by 4 bases, and 13 bases separated the two germline ends. The CDR3 loop spans 14 amino acids. The CDR3 DNA is TGTGCCAGTAGTAAGGGGGTTATGAGCACTGAAGCTTTCTTT. Translated: CASSKGVMSTEAFF.

The genes are TRBV10-2 and TRBJ2-7, with a weak D call TRBD2 (6 bases). The V end lost 2 bases, the J end lost 3 bases, and 11 bases lay between the germline ends. Germline CDR1 is WSHSY and CDR2 is SAAADI. The CDR3 length is 14 residues. The CDR3 DNA reads as TGCGCCAGCAGTGAGACAGGACTAAACTACGAGCAGTACTTC. This sequence encodes CASSETGLNYEQYF.

The chain employs TRBV4-2 and TRBJ2-2; TRBD2 might be the D (6 bases). The length of the CDR3 is 15 residues. V was pared by 7 bases and J by 4 bases, with 16 bases between. Germline-derived CDR1 and CDR2 are LGHNA and YNFKEQ. The CDR3 DNA reads as TGTGCCAGCACCTCCGTTCGGGGGAGCACCGGGGAGCTGTTTTTT. Translation gives CASTSVRGSTGELFF.

The chain joins TRBV19 to TRBJ2-1, with 7 positions matching TRBD2. The CDR3 is 12 amino acids. J lost 4 bases, V lost 6 bases, and 0 bases had no gene match. Germline assignment: CDR1 LNHDA and CDR2 SQIVND (reference sequence). CDR3 bases: TGTGCCAGTAGCGGGGGGTACAATGAGCAGTTCTTC. This translates into CASSGGYNEQFF.

The chain recombines TRBV11-2 with TRBJ2-1; 10 bases agree with TRBD1. The CDR3 runs to 14 residues. The V segment lost 4 bases and the J segment 9 bases; nucleotides outside the gene matches: 6. Germline lookup yields CDR1 SGHAT and CDR2 FQNNGV. CDR3 amino acids: CASSWGQGPREQFF. The CDR3 DNA is TGTGCCAGCAGCTGGGGACAGGGGCCCCGTGAGCAGTTCTTC.